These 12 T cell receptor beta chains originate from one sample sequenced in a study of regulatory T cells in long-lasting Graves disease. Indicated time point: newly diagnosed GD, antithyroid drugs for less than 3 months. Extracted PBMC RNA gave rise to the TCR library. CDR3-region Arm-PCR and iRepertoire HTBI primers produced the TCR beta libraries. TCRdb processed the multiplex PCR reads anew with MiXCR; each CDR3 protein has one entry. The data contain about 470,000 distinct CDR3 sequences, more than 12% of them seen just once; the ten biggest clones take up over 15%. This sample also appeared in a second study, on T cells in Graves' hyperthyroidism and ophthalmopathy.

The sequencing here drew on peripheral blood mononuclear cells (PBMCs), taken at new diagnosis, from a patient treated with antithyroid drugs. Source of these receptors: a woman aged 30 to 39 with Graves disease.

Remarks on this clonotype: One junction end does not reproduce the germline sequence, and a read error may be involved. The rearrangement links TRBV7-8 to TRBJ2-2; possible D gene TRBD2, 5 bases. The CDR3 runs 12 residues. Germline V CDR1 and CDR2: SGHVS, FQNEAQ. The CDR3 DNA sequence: TGTGCCAGCAGCTTCAAGATCGGGAAGCTGTTTTTT. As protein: CASSFKIGKLFF.

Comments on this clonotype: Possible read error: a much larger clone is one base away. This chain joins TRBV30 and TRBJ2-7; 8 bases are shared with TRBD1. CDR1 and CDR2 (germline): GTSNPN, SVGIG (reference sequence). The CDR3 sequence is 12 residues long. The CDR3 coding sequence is TGTGCCTGGAGTCGGACAGGGAACGAGCTGTACTTC. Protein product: CAWSRTGNELYF.

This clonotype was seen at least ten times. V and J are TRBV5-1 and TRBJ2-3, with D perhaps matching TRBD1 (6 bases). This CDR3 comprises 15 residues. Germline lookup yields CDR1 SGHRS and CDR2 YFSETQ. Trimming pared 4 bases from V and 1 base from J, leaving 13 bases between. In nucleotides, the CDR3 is TGCGCCAGCAGCCAACAGGGTCCTGGCACAGATACGCAGTATTTT. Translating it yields CASSQQGPGTDTQYF.

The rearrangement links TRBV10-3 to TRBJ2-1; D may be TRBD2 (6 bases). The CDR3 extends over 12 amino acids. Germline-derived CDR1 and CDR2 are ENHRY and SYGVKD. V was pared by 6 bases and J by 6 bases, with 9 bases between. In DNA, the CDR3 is TGTGCCATCAGAGAGGGAGGCAATGAGCAGTTCTTC. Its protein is CAIREGGNEQFF.

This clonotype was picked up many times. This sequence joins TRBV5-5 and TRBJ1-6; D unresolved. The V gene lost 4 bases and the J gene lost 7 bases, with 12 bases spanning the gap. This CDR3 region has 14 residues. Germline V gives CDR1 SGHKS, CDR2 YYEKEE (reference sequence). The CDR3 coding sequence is TGTGCCAGCAGCCCCGCGGGCCGAAATTCACCCCTCCACTTT. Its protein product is CASSPAGRNSPLHF.

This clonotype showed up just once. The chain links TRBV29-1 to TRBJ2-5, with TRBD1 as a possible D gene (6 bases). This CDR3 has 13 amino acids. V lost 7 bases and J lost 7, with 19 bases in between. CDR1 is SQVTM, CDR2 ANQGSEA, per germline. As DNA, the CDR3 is TGCAGCGCCGGGGCGAGAAAAGGGGGGACCCAGTACTTC. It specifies CSAGARKGGTQYF.

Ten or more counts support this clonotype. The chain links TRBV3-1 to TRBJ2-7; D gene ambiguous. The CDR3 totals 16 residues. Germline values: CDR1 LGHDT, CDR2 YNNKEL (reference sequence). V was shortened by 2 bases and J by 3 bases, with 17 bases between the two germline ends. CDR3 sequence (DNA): TGTGCCAGCAGCCAATCTCACGTGGGCAGAGACTACGAGCAGTACTTC. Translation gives CASSQSHVGRDYEQYF.

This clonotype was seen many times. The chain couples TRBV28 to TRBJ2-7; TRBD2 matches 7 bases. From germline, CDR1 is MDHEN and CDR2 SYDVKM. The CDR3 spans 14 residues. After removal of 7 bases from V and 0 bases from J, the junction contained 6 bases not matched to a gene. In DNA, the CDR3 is TGTGCCAGCAAGCTCGGGGGGAGCTCCTACGAGCAGTACTTC. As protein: CASKLGGSSYEQYF.

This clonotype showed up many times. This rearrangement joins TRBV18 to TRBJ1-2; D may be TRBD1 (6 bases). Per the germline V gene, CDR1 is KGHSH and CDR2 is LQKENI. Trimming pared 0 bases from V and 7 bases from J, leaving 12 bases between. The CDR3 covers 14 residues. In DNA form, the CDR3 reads TGTGCCAGCTCACCACCCGGACAGATGGGTGGCTACACCTTC. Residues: CASSPPGQMGGYTF.

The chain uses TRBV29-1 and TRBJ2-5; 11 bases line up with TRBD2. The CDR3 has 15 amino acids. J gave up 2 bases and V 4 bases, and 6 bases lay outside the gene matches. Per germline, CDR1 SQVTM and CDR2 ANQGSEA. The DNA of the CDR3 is TGCAGCGTTGGAACTAGCGGGGGATCTCAAGAGACCCAGTACTTC. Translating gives CSVGTSGGSQETQYF.

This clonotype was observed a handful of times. CDR3 protein: CASSERGSYNEQFF. The CDR3, as DNA: TGTGCCAGTAGTGAGCGGGGCTCCTACAATGAGCAGTTCTTC. This sequence joins TRBV19 and TRBJ2-1, with 7 bases lining up with TRBD2. Trimming removed 5 bases from V and 0 bases from J; junction bases left unmatched: 1. The CDR3 is 14 amino acids. CDR1 and CDR2 from the germline V gene are LNHDA and SQIVND (reference sequence).

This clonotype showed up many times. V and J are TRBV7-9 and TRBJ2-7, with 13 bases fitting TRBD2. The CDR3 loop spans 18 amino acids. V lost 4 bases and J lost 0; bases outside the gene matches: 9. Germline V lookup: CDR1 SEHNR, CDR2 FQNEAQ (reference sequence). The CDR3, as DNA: TGTGCCAGCAGCTCGAGGACTAGCGGGGGAACCAGCTCCTACGAGCAGTACTTC. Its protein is CASSSRTSGGTSSYEQYF.